This passage covers 10 T cell receptor beta chains from one sample sequenced in a study of response to subunit inactivated influenza vaccine. In TCRdb, the RT-PCR reads were re-called with MiXCR into one record per CDR3 protein. The sample holds more than 700,000 distinct CDR3 sequences, approximately 22% seen once. This specimen was PBMCs from blood, taken roughly 5 days after vaccination. Every receptor here comes from a man between 50 and 59 years old who received an inactivated influenza vaccine.

In its sample, this clonotype was seen a few times. This rearrangement joins TRBV20-1 to TRBJ2-1; 8 bases line up with TRBD2. Losses at the gene ends were 6 bases for V and 12 bases for J; bases not matched to a gene: 16. This CDR3 is built from 14 residues. The germline CDR1 and CDR2 sequences are DFQATT and SNEGSKA (reference sequence). CDR3 residues: CSAPTGTRGTRQFF. The CDR3 nucleotides read TGCAGTGCCCCAACCGGGACTAGGGGCACAAGGCAGTTCTTC.

The chain joins TRBV10-3 to TRBJ2-3; no clear D gene. Germline CDR1 ENHRY, CDR2 SYGVKD. The CDR3 covers 16 residues. The V and J ends lost 0 bases and 1 base respectively, with 11 bases between them. In DNA, the CDR3 is TGTGCCATCAGTGAGTCCTGGGCGATCCGCACAGATACGCAGTATTTT. Translated: CAISESWAIRTDTQYF.

In its sample, this clonotype was seen many times. The chain couples TRBV10-3 to TRBJ2-1, with D unclear. The V end was cut by 6 bases, the J end by 1 base, with 7 bases between. The CDR3 sequence is 13 residues long. Germline V gene lookup returns CDR1 ENHRY and CDR2 SYGVKD. CDR3 loop: CAIRGGSYNEQFF. As DNA, the CDR3 is TGTGCCATCAGAGGTGGGTCCTACAATGAGCAGTTCTTC.

In this sample, this clonotype turned up a few times. V is TRBV7-2 and J is TRBJ1-1; D not certain. CDR3 length equals 16 residues. Germline CDR1 and CDR2: SGHTA and FQGNSA. Between the trimmed V and J ends, which lost 0 bases and 0 bases, there was a span of 11 bases. DNA for the CDR3: TGTGCCAGCAGCTTAGCCCCGGCCCGGGTGAACACTGAAGCTTTCTTT. Residues: CASSLAPARVNTEAFF.

This clonotype has just a few counts. This rearrangement joins TRBV12-3 or TRBV12-4 to TRBJ2-7, with a tentative D call TRBD2 (7 bases). This CDR3 spans 15 amino acids. V lost 5 bases and J 4 bases, leaving 18 bases between the germline ends. The CDR3 reads CASSNYGGQAYEQYF. CDR3 DNA sequence: TGTGCCAGCAGTAATTACGGGGGGCAGGCGTACGAGCAGTACTTC.

This clonotype was detected only a few times. V is TRBV10-3 and J is TRBJ2-3, with D hard to call. Trimming shortened V by 3 bases and J by 0 bases, and 7 bases separated the two germline ends. Germline V lookup: CDR1 ENHRY, CDR2 SYGVKD. The CDR3 spans 14 residues. The CDR3 region has the DNA TGTGCCATCAGTGATCCCACAAGCACAGATACGCAGTATTTT. It codes for CAISDPTSTDTQYF.

In its sample, this clonotype was seen once. The chain joins TRBV3-1 to TRBJ2-1; tentative D call: TRBD2 (6 bases). The CDR3 covers 15 residues. V lost 0 bases and J 7 bases, leaving 13 bases between the germline ends. Germline V gene data show CDR1 as LGHDT and CDR2 as YNNKEL (reference sequence). This chain's CDR3 is CASSQERRLGNEQFF. The CDR3 bases are TGTGCCAGCAGCCAAGAAAGACGACTAGGGAATGAGCAGTTCTTC.

This clonotype turned up a few times. The chain uses TRBV14 and TRBJ1-1; no reliable D call. Germline V gene lookup returns CDR1 SGHDN and CDR2 FVKESK. Trimming left V 4 bases short and J 5 bases short, with 20 bases between. This CDR3 comprises 16 residues. For the CDR3, the DNA is TGTGCCAGCAGCCGTAGCCATTGGCCCTTCTTGACTGAAGCTTTCTTT. Amino acids: CASSRSHWPFLTEAFF.

This chain links TRBV12-3 or TRBV12-4 with TRBJ1-2, with TRBD1 as a possible D gene (6 bases). The CDR3 loop spans 15 amino acids. V lost 3 bases, J lost 2 bases, and 13 bases lay in between. The CDR3 DNA reads as TGTGCCAGCAGTTTCGCAGGGGACCCAAACTATGGCTACACCTTC. Its translation is CASSFAGDPNYGYTF.

This clonotype was recorded a few times. The rearrangement joins TRBV19 to TRBJ2-7; 7 bases line up with TRBD1. Germline V gene lookup returns CDR1 LNHDA and CDR2 SQIVND (reference sequence). Losses at the gene ends were 6 bases for V and 4 bases for J; bases not matched to a gene: 6. This CDR3 is built from 13 residues. CDR3 residues: CASSRGQVYEQYF. Written as DNA, the CDR3 is TGTGCCAGTAGCCGCGGACAGGTTTACGAGCAGTACTTC. Together with reference TRBV19 and TRBJ2-7, the CDR3 gives the full variable domain: DGGITQSPKYLFRKEGQNVTLSCEQNLNHDAMYWYRQDPGQGLRLIYYSQIVNDFQKGDIAEGYSVSREKKESFPLTVTSAQKNPTAFYLCASSRGQVYEQYFGPGTRLTVT.